This T cell receptor beta chain was documented in a study of T-cell memory formation after mild COVID-19. This CDR3 is built from 16 residues. The junction had 8 bases not matched to a gene; V was cut back by 5 bases and J by 4 bases. From germline, CDR1 is DFQATT and CDR2 SNEGSKA (reference sequence). Notes on this clonotype: Its antigen is not identified.

TCRdb reprocessed the 5' RACE reads via MiXCR and lists one record per CDR3 protein. The sample consists of around 410,000 distinct CDR3 sequences, about 22% of them appearing once. Regarding the study as a whole: Confirmation was lacking for SARS-CoV-2 specificity of second-wave clones that peaked on day 37.

This receptor was taken from an adult woman who had mild COVID-19 (a few samples of this study predate the infection). Cell type and time point are not known. The chain uses TRBV20-1 and TRBJ2-3, with 14 positions matching TRBD2. The material sequenced was PBMCs or a T cell subset sorted from them (not recorded which). DNA of the CDR3: TGCAGTGCTGCGACTAGCGGGAGGGGATTTGCAGATACGCAGTATTTT. The encoded protein is CSAATSGRGFADTQYF.